This T cell receptor (beta chain) was found in a study of shared clonotypes between healthy human individuals. Germline CDR1 is MDHEN and CDR2 is SYDVKM. The CDR3 is made up of 17 amino acids. Trimming cost V 4 bases and J 0 bases, with 13 bases left between them. Produced via immunoSEQ multiplex PCR; TCRdb's table is partial and in-frame only. The repertoire includes roughly 2.5 million clones, approximately 94% of them detected once, and over 0.12% sits in the top ten. The rearrangement joins TRBV28 to TRBJ2-6; no reliable D call. Material: naive CD4+ T cells sorted from blood. Specified subset: CD45RA+ positively selected. The TCR sequence derives from a man aged 18 to 35 in good health. The CDR3 is CASSSPQSFSGANVLTF. As DNA, the CDR3 is TGTGCCAGCAGTTCCCCCCAATCGTTCTCTGGGGCCAACGTCCTGACTTTC.